Shown below are 28 T cell receptor beta chains from a single sample sequenced in a study of PD-L1 blockade in urothelial cancer. The table came from immunoSEQ multiplex PCR; TCRdb's copy has only in-frame clones and leaves some out. Among roughly 25,000 clones, approximately 82% were seen once, and the ten largest hold about 1.6%. The sample's time point: peripheral blood 6 weeks after treatment start. The source material was PBMCs, sampled around atezolizumab (anti-PD-L1) treatment. The receptors shown here come from a man between 65 and 79 years old with urothelial cancer.

This clone has more than one count but fewer than ten. The chain employs TRBV27 and TRBJ2-1; D is undetermined. This CDR3 comprises 14 residues. Per the germline V gene, CDR1 is MNHEY and CDR2 is SMNVEV (reference sequence). Trimming removed 1 base from V and 5 bases from J, with 9 bases in between. The CDR3 DNA is TGTGCCAGCAGTTTATTGACCAGGAACAATGAGCAGTTCTTC. This translates into CASSLLTRNNEQFF.

The V and J genes are TRBV4-1 and TRBJ2-5; D unclear. The V and J ends lost 1 base and 4 bases respectively, with 10 bases between them. The germline V gene has CDR1 MGHRA and CDR2 YSYEKL. There are 14 residues in the CDR3. This chain's CDR3 is CASSQATTTETQYF. The CDR3 coding sequence is TGCGCCAGCAGCCAAGCTACTACTACAGAGACCCAGTACTTC.

The rearrangement links TRBV4-1 to TRBJ2-7, with 8 bases that match TRBD1. J was trimmed by 4 bases and V by 4 bases; bases with no gene match: 9. This CDR3 has 15 amino acids. CDR1 and CDR2 from the germline V gene are MGHRA and YSYEKL. The CDR3 is CASSRSTTGDYEQYF. CDR3 DNA sequence: TGCGCCAGCAGCCGGTCCACGACAGGGGATTACGAGCAGTACTTC.

The chain employs TRBV10-1 and TRBJ2-3; 9 nucleotides agree with TRBD2. Germline CDR1 WNHNN, CDR2 SYGVQD (reference sequence). This CDR3 has 16 amino acids. V gave up 3 bases and J gave up 0 bases; unmatched junction bases: 4. Here the CDR3 reads CASSEFSGSSTDTQYF. DNA of the CDR3: TGCGCCAGCAGTGAATTTAGCGGGAGTAGCACAGATACGCAGTATTTT.

The chain recombines TRBV7-2 with TRBJ2-1, with 9 bases lining up with TRBD1. CDR3 size: 15 residues. Germline CDR1 SGHTA, CDR2 FQGNSA. The V and J ends lost 5 bases and 9 bases, in that order; junction bases with no gene match: 11. The CDR3 DNA follows: TGTGCCAGCAGCCGTGGGGGACAGGGCTCACTTGAGCAGTTCTTC. It is translated as CASSRGGQGSLEQFF.

This chain joins TRBV11-3 and TRBJ2-3, with 8 bases lining up with TRBD2. V shed 3 bases, J shed 6 bases, and the junction held 11 bases outside the gene matches. The CDR3 runs 16 residues. CDR1 is SGHNT and CDR2 is YENEEA in the germline V gene. The CDR3 DNA is TGTGCCAGCAGCTTTATAGCGGGATCGAGTTCGGATACGCAGTATTTT. This sequence encodes CASSFIAGSSSDTQYF.

The V call is TRBV4-3, the J call TRBJ1-2, with D maybe TRBD1 (6 bases). This CDR3 region has 13 residues. Per germline, CDR1 LGHNA and CDR2 YSLEER. V lost 0 bases, J lost 5 bases, and 7 bases lay in between. CDR3 in DNA: TGCGCCAGCAGCCAAGACAGGGGATATGGCTACACCTTC. Its translation is CASSQDRGYGYTF.

The chain carries TRBV19 and TRBJ2-1, with 8 bases matching TRBD2. CDR1 and CDR2 from the germline V gene are LNHDA and SQIVND (reference sequence). Unmatched junction bases numbered 11, after V lost 5 bases and J lost 8 bases. This CDR3 has 15 residues. The CDR3 sequence is CASSPTAGVLDEQFF. The CDR3 DNA reads as TGTGCCAGTAGTCCGACAGCGGGAGTTCTTGATGAGCAGTTCTTC.

The chain carries TRBV7-8 and TRBJ1-1, with a weak D call TRBD1 (6 bases). This CDR3 region has 15 residues. Per the germline V gene, CDR1 is SGHVS and CDR2 is FQNEAQ. Trimming stripped 3 bases from V and 2 bases from J, with 13 bases between. The CDR3 nucleotides are TGTGCCAGCAGCTTTAACCGGGACACCAACACTGAAGCTTTCTTT. As protein: CASSFNRDTNTEAFF.

J is TRBJ2-2 and V is TRBV5-6; 10 bases agree with TRBD1. The CDR3 covers 16 residues. With V trimmed by 6 bases and J by 1 base, 6 bases remained unmatched. Germline CDR1 reads SGHDT; CDR2 reads YYEEEE. The CDR3 region has the DNA TGTGCCAGCACCCGGGACAGGGGAGTGAACACCGGGGAGCTGTTTTTT. Translated, it gives CASTRDRGVNTGELFF.

The CDR3 reads CSVHGTMNTEAFF. CDR3 sequence (DNA): TGCAGCGTTCACGGGACTATGAACACTGAAGCTTTCTTT. This chain links TRBV29-1 with TRBJ1-1; possible D gene TRBD1, 5 bases. The germline V gene has CDR1 SQVTM and CDR2 ANQGSEA. The CDR3 contains 13 residues. V dropped 5 bases and J dropped 0 bases, with 10 bases sitting between them.

The DNA of the CDR3 is TGTGCCAGCAGCTTAGAGACAGATACTTACTACGAGCAGTACTTC. Protein sequence: CASSLETDTYYEQYF. The V gene is TRBV7-9, the J gene TRBJ2-7; a possible D gene is TRBD1 (5 bases). The germline V gene encodes CDR1 SEHNR and CDR2 FQNEAQ (reference sequence). V was clipped by 1 base and J by 3 bases, with 13 bases between them. The CDR3 has 15 amino acids.

The J gene is TRBJ2-7, the V gene TRBV27; no clear D. V lost 4 bases and J 0 bases, leaving 7 bases between the germline ends. CDR1 and CDR2 from the germline V gene are MNHEY and SMNVEV (reference sequence). This CDR3 spans 13 amino acids. The CDR3 DNA reads TGTGCCAGCAGTTCCGGTTTCTCCTACGAGCAGTACTTC. Its translation is CASSSGFSYEQYF.

The genes are TRBV6-1 and TRBJ2-3; 10 bases are shared with TRBD2. The germline gives CDR1 MNHNS, CDR2 SASEGT. The CDR3 is 15 amino acids. The ends lost 7 bases at V and 4 bases at J; junction bases unmatched: 8. The CDR3 DNA follows: TGTGCCAGCACCGACGGTAGCGGGAGGCCAGATACGCAGTATTTT. It yields the protein CASTDGSGRPDTQYF.

This chain links TRBV2 with TRBJ1-5; 9 nucleotides align to TRBD1. The CDR3 consists of 14 residues. Germline CDR1 and CDR2: SNHLY and FYNNEI. With 11 bases clipped from V and 11 bases from J, the junction kept 16 bases outside the gene matches. CDR3 sequence: CASGGTGSRWAQHF. The CDR3 coding sequence is TGTGCCTCGGGAGGGACAGGGAGCCGTTGGGCCCAGCATTTT. Together with reference TRBV2 and TRBJ1-5, the CDR3 gives the full variable domain: EPEVTQTPSHQVTQMGQEVILRCVPISNHLYFYWYRQILGQKVEFLVSFYNNEISEKSEIFDDQFSVERPDGSNFTLKIRSTKLEDSAMYFCASGGTGSRWAQHFGDGTRLSIL.

DNA for the CDR3: TGTGCCAGTAGTATCCGACTAGCGGGGGTGGAGACCCAGTACTTC. Amino acid sequence: CASSIRLAGVETQYF. The chain joins TRBV19 to TRBJ2-5, with TRBD2 matching 12 bases. The V and J ends lost 3 bases and 5 bases, in that order; junction bases with no gene match: 4. Germline V gene lookup returns CDR1 LNHDA and CDR2 SQIVND (reference sequence). This CDR3 is built from 15 residues.

The chain combines TRBV27 with TRBJ2-7; 9 bases are a match to TRBD1. The CDR3 spans 15 residues. Looked up from germline, CDR1 is MNHEY and CDR2 is SMNVEV (reference sequence). J gave up 3 bases and V 5 bases, and 8 bases lay outside the gene matches. The CDR3 spells CASSAPGTGNYEQYF. The DNA for the CDR3 is TGTGCCAGCAGTGCCCCCGGGACAGGGAACTACGAGCAGTACTTC.

The gene calls are TRBV11-1 and TRBJ2-1; tentative D call: TRBD2 (6 bases). The germline V gene has CDR1 SGHAT and CDR2 FQDESV (reference sequence). The CDR3 runs to 13 residues. Deletions cut 1 base from V and 8 bases from J, with 9 bases between. In DNA form, the CDR3 reads TGTGCCAGCAGCTTAGAACTAGCTGATGAGCAGTTCTTC. This sequence encodes CASSLELADEQFF.

The chain is built from TRBV2 and TRBJ2-7; D is unclear. CDR3 length: 11 residues. The V gene lost 2 bases and the J gene lost 3 bases, with 2 bases spanning the gap. The germline gives CDR1 SNHLY, CDR2 FYNNEI. The CDR3 loop is CASSELYEQYF. CDR3 coding DNA: TGTGCCAGCAGTGAACTCTACGAGCAGTACTTC.

This chain connects TRBV27 to TRBJ1-2, with D tentatively TRBD1 (6 bases). Germline CDR1 reads MNHEY; CDR2 reads SMNVEV (reference sequence). V was clipped by 4 bases and J by 4 bases, with 13 bases between them. There are 14 residues in the CDR3. CDR3 DNA sequence: TGTGCCAGCAGTTCCTCTACAGGGAGCTATGGCTACACCTTC. This gives the protein CASSSSTGSYGYTF.

The chain carries TRBV5-4 and TRBJ2-3; the D gene is possibly TRBD2 (6 bases). The CDR3 totals 16 residues. Germline-derived CDR1 and CDR2 are SGHNT and YYREEE (reference sequence). Deletions cut 3 bases from V and 0 bases from J, with 14 bases between. The CDR3 loop is CASSSHPSGSTDTQYF. The CDR3 bases are TGTGCCAGCAGCTCCCATCCCAGCGGGAGCACAGATACGCAGTATTTT. The full variable domain, completed using reference TRBV5-4 and TRBJ2-3, is ETGVTQSPTHLIKTRGQQVTLRCSSQSGHNTVSWYQQALGQGPQFIFQYYREEENGRGNFPPRFSGLQFPNYSSELNVNALELDDSALYLCASSSHPSGSTDTQYFGPGTRLTVL.

This clone was seen a handful of times. The chain links TRBV19 to TRBJ1-3, with D unresolved. There are 13 residues in the CDR3. The V end lost 5 bases, the J end lost 4 bases, and 9 bases lay between the germline ends. Per germline, CDR1 LNHDA and CDR2 SQIVND (reference sequence). Here the CDR3 reads CASSAAQGNTIYF. In DNA form, the CDR3 reads TGTGCCAGTAGTGCCGCCCAGGGAAACACCATATATTTT.

The V and J genes are TRBV10-3 and TRBJ1-1; 7 nucleotides align to TRBD1. Germline CDR1 ENHRY, CDR2 SYGVKD. The CDR3 consists of 13 residues. J lost 7 bases, V lost 0 bases, and 2 bases had no gene match. CDR3 amino acids: CAISESGDSEAFF. The CDR3 nucleotides read TGTGCCATCAGTGAGTCCGGGGACAGTGAAGCTTTCTTT.

The J gene is TRBJ2-3, the V gene TRBV6-6; the match to TRBD2 covers 8 bases. V gave up 8 bases and J gave up 14 bases; unmatched junction bases: 12. Germline CDR1 is MNHNY and CDR2 is SVGAGI (reference sequence). The CDR3 has 12 residues. DNA of the CDR3: TGTGCCAGCCTCTCTACGGGGACTAGAGTGTATTTT. The encoded protein is CASLSTGTRVYF.

This chain joins TRBV5-6 and TRBJ2-1; TRBD2 matches 12 bases. Trimming at V came to 3 bases and at J to 5 bases, leaving 9 bases not matched to a gene. The CDR3 contains 17 residues. CDR1 is SGHDT and CDR2 is YYEEEE in the germline V gene. Here the CDR3 reads CASSSLRLAGAHNEQFF. The CDR3 region has the DNA TGTGCCAGCAGCTCACTTAGACTAGCGGGAGCCCACAATGAGCAGTTCTTC.

J is TRBJ2-7 and V is TRBV7-9; the D is unclear. Germline V gene sequence: CDR1 SEHNR, CDR2 FQNEAQ (reference sequence). The CDR3 covers 11 residues. The V and J ends lost 5 bases and 4 bases respectively, with 6 bases between them. The DNA of the CDR3 is TGTGCCAGCAGCCGCGCGTACGAGCAGTACTTC. It specifies CASSRAYEQYF.

The chain couples TRBV30 to TRBJ2-7; the D gene is possibly TRBD2 (6 bases). Germline CDR1 GTSNPN, CDR2 SVGIG (reference sequence). The CDR3 totals 12 residues. Trimming cost V 0 bases and J 12 bases, with 15 bases left between them. The chain's CDR3 is CAWSVGPDGGYF. CDR3 nucleotides: TGTGCCTGGAGTGTAGGTCCAGACGGGGGGTACTTC.

V gene TRBV20-1 combines with J gene TRBJ2-7, with no clear D. V dropped 1 base and J dropped 5 bases, with 6 bases sitting between them. Germline V CDR1 and CDR2: DFQATT, SNEGSKA (reference sequence). The CDR3 runs 11 residues. In nucleotides, the CDR3 is TGCAGTGCTAGAGGGCTCCACGAGCAGTACTTC. Translating gives CSARGLHEQYF.